This T cell receptor (beta chain) was recovered during a study of chemoradiotherapy in HPV16-positive cancers. General observations from the study: During treatment, candidate HPV-specific clones and E7-related motifs expanded in tumor.

The method was immunoSEQ multiplex PCR; TCRdb's version includes in-frame clones alone and lacks a portion of them. The table includes about 25,000 clones, around nine tenths detected once. As for this clone: What it binds is not known.

The V end lost 4 bases, the J end lost 4 bases, and 10 bases lay between the germline ends. Germline V lookup: CDR1 SEHNR, CDR2 FQNEAQ (reference sequence). There are 13 residues in the CDR3. Repertoires were sampled repeatedly during chemoradiotherapy. This rearrangement joins TRBV7-9 to TRBJ1-2; D is possibly TRBD1 (6 bases). This TCR was recovered from a human donor with HPV-associated anogenital cancer. The source material was blood, sampled from a patient who underwent chemoradiotherapy. CDR3 nucleotides: TGTGCCAGCAGCTCAGGGGCTGCCTATGGCTACACCTTC. Translated, it gives CASSSGAAYGYTF.